A selection of T cell receptor beta chains follows, all from one sample in a study of neurological immune-mediated disorders. TCRdb re-called the 5' RACE reads through MiXCR, storing one row per CDR3 protein. Of about 28,000 distinct CDR3 sequences in the sample, 6.6% were seen once. The sequenced material came from PBMCs. These receptors came from a woman in her fifties or sixties in good health. The CDR3 runs from the conserved cysteine through the conserved F or W.

v_gene,j_gene,CDR3aa
TRBV18,TRBJ2-6,CASSPPVILSGANVLTF
TRBV20-1,TRBJ2-2,CSAFSGGPTGELFF
TRBV10-2,TRBJ2-4,CASSERGPYFAQYF
TRBV11-3,TRBJ2-1,CASSRGGTGPDEQFF
TRBV7-9,TRBJ1-1,CASFLVGDTEAFF
TRBV7-9,TRBJ2-3,CASSFGTDTQYF
TRBV24-1,TRBJ2-3,CATIQRRWDTQYF
TRBV20-1,TRBJ2-1,CSVEGLAGGPIKYNEQFF
TRBV12-3/TRBV12-4,TRBJ1-2,CASSKPGQFDGYTF
TRBV3-1,TRBJ2-5,CASSWTGGTQYF
TRBV6-5,TRBJ1-6,CASKLQGGINSPLHF
TRBV7-2,TRBJ1-5,CASTPDRVLNQPQHF
TRBV9,TRBJ1-1,CASSVGLVRTGGVNTEAFF
TRBV27,TRBJ1-6,CASSFRDGNSPLHF
TRBV14,TRBJ2-2,CASSQDLGDRDSTGELFF
TRBV11-3,TRBJ2-3,CASSLQNTDTQYF
TRBV7-8,TRBJ2-7,CASRYRDSSYEQYF
TRBV20-1,TRBJ2-7,CSAVRLAENFEQYF
TRBV7-6,TRBJ2-3,CASSLGARTGRSTDTQYF
TRBV2,TRBJ2-1,CASTESTNQRYEQFF
TRBV5-4,TRBJ2-5,CASSFGSGQETQYF
TRBV10-2,TRBJ2-2,CATLAGAYHGELFF
TRBV28,TRBJ2-4,CASSLVDKASNIQYF
TRBV5-1,TRBJ2-1,CASSLELLSYNEQFF
TRBV5-5,TRBJ2-4,CASSLTGESIQYF
TRBV20-1,TRBJ2-1,CSAPLAGGDNEQFF
TRBV5-1,TRBJ2-1,CASSFGLAGVNEQFF
TRBV3-1,TRBJ2-3,CASSQVGTDTDTQYF
TRBV28,TRBJ2-7,CASSPAGRLGGQYF
TRBV7-2,TRBJ1-1,CASTKGGGGLNTEAFF
TRBV7-2,TRBJ2-7,CASSLNGGGYYEQYF
TRBV4-2,TRBJ2-1,CASSSAAGTSYNEQFF
TRBV5-1,TRBJ2-1,CASSLETGLYNEQFF
TRBV12-3/TRBV12-4,TRBJ2-1,CASSLGLAGDLFF
TRBV5-6,TRBJ2-1,CASSSPRLAVSYNEQFF
TRBV20-1,TRBJ2-7,CSARDGFRFEPLSSYEQYF
TRBV7-2,TRBJ2-3,CASSHRDVKDTQYF
TRBV7-9,TRBJ2-7,CASSYTGGGGAYEQYF
TRBV7-7,TRBJ2-7,CASSRDSGAHYEQYF
TRBV5-6,TRBJ2-7,CASSPAPREREQYF
TRBV7-2,TRBJ2-2,CASSLSGVNTGELFF
TRBV10-3,TRBJ1-5,CAISESSGQGSNQPQHF
TRBV20-1,TRBJ2-7,CSASPGTSGYEQYF
TRBV19,TRBJ2-2,CASSIDLVRPFGELFF
TRBV7-2,TRBJ1-5,CASSLEWGSNQPQHF
TRBV20-1,TRBJ1-5,CSARDTVGDQPQHF
TRBV7-6,TRBJ2-5,CASSTQGAQETQYF
TRBV3-1,TRBJ1-5,CASSQEGRGNQPQHF
TRBV7-2,TRBJ2-3,CASSLFSTSGNRVDTQYF
TRBV5-1,TRBJ2-7,CASSSGQGYEQYF
TRBV5-1,TRBJ2-3,CASSGVIPGDTQYF
TRBV20-1,TRBJ1-1,CSANFGFAGTEAFF
TRBV5-1,TRBJ2-7,CASSYRGLEEQYF
TRBV28,TRBJ1-2,CASRLTQGTGYGYTF
TRBV5-6,TRBJ2-3,CASSGTGASASTDTQYF